This T cell receptor (beta chain) was captured in a study of T cell changes during pregnancy in multiple sclerosis. Per the germline V gene, CDR1 is LNHDA and CDR2 is SQIVND (reference sequence). V was cut by 10 bases and J by 0 bases, with 15 bases left in between. This CDR3 is built from 14 residues. The table came from immunoSEQ multiplex PCR; TCRdb's copy has only in-frame clones and leaves some out. The top ten clones hold over 1.3% of a sample with around 80,000 clones, around 92% of them seen once. This sample comprised peripheral blood, obtained before pregnancy. The source is a female donor with multiple sclerosis, enrolled in a pregnancy study. The chain couples TRBV19 to TRBJ1-2; D is undetermined. The CDR3 DNA reads TGTGCCACTTTCACCCCAGATGCTAACTATGGCTACACCTTC. It translates to CATFTPDANYGYTF.